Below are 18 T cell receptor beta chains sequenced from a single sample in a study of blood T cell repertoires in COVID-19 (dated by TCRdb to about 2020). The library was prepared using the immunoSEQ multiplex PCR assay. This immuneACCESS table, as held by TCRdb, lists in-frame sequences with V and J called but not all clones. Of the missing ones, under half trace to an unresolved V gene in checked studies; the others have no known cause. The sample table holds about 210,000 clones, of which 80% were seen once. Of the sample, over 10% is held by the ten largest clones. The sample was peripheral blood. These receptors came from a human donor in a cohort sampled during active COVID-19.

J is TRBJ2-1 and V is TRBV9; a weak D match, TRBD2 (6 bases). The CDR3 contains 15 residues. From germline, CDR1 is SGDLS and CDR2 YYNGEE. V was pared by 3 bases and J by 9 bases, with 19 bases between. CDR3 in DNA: TGTGCCAGCAGCGGGGGAGGACATCCCGACGGTGAGCAGTTCTTC. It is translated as CASSGGGHPDGEQFF.

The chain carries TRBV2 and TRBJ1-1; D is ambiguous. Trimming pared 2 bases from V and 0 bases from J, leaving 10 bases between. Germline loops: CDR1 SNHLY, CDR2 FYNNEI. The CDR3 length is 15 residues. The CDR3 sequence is CASSEMAGMNTEAFF. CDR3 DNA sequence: TGTGCCAGCAGTGAAATGGCAGGAATGAACACTGAAGCTTTCTTT.

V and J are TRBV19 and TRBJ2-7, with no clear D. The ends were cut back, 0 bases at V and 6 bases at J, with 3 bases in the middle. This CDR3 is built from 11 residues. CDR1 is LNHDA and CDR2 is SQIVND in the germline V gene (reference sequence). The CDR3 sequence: CASSIDSEQYF. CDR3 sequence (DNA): TGTGCCAGTAGTATAGACTCCGAGCAGTACTTC.

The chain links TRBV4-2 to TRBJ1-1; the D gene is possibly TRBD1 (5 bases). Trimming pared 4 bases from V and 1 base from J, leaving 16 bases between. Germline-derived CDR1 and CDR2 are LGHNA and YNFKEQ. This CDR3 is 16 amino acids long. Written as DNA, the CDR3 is TGTGCCAGCAGCCCCTCCGGGGGGACCGCGAACACTGAAGCTTTCTTT. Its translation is CASSPSGGTANTEAFF.

CDR3 nucleotide sequence: TGTGCCAGTAGTATTGCCAGCGGGGGGTACTACAATGAGCAGTTCTTC. This sequence encodes CASSIASGGYYNEQFF. The chain couples TRBV19 to TRBJ2-1, with 9 bases lining up with TRBD2. CDR1 is LNHDA and CDR2 is SQIVND in the germline V gene (reference sequence). V trimming: 3 bases; J trimming: 3 bases; junction bases outside the gene matches: 6. The length of the CDR3 is 16 residues.

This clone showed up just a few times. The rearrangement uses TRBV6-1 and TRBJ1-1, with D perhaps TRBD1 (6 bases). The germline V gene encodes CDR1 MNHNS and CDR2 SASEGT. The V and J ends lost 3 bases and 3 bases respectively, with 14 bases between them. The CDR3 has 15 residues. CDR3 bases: TGTGCCAGCAGTGACCCAGGGGTTTGGGACACTGAAGCTTTCTTT. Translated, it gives CASSDPGVWDTEAFF.

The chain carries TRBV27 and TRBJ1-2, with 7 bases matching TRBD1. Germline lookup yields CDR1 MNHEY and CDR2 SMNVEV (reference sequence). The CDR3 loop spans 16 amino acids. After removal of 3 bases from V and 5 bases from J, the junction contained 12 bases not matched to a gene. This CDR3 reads CASSFNLAGTAYGYTF. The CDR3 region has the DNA TGTGCCAGCAGTTTCAACCTTGCCGGGACAGCTTATGGCTACACCTTC.

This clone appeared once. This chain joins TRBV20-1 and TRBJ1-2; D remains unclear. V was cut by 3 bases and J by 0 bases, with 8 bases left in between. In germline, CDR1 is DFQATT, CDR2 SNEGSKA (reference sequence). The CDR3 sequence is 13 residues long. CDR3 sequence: CSASNTPNYGYTF. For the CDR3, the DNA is TGCAGTGCTAGTAACACCCCTAACTATGGCTACACCTTC.

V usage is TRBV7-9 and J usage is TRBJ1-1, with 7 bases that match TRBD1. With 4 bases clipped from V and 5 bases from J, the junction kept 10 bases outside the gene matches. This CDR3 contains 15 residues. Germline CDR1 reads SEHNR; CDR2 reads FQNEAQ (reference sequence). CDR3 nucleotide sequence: TGTGCCAGCAGCTCAACAGGGGCCTGGAAGACTGAAGCTTTCTTT. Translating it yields CASSSTGAWKTEAFF.

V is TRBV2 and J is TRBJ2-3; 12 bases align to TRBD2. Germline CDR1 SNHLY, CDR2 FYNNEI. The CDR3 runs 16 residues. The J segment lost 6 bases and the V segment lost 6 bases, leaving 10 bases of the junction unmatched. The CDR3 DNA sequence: TGTGCCAGCAGAGTGTCTAGCGGGGGGGCCTGGGATACGCAGTATTTT. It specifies CASRVSSGGAWDTQYF.

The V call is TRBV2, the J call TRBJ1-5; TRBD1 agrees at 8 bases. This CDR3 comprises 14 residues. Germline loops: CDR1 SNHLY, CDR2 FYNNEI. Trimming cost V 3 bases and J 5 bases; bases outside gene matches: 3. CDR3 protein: CASSDGTGYQPQHF. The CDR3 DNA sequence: TGTGCCAGCAGTGACGGGACAGGCTATCAGCCCCAGCATTTT.

The CDR3 DNA follows: TGTGCCAGCAGTTACGGCCGGGGTGGGGAAAAACTGTTTTTT. Translating gives CASSYGRGGEKLFF. The V gene is TRBV6-6, the J gene TRBJ1-4; no clear D. Germline CDR1 and CDR2: MNHNY and SVGAGI (reference sequence). This CDR3 has 14 residues. V was cut by 2 bases and J by 8 bases, with 12 bases left in between.

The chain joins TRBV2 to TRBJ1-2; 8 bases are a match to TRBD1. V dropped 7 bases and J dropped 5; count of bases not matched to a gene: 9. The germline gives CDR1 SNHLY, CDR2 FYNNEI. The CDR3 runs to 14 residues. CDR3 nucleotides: TGTGCCAGCATCCCTGACAGGGGAAGGTATGGCTACACCTTC. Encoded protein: CASIPDRGRYGYTF.

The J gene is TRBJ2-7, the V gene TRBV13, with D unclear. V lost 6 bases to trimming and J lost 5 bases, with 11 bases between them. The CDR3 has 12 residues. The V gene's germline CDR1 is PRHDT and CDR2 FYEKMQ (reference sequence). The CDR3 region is CASSYWSNEQYF. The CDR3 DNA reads TGTGCCAGCAGTTATTGGAGCAACGAGCAGTACTTC.

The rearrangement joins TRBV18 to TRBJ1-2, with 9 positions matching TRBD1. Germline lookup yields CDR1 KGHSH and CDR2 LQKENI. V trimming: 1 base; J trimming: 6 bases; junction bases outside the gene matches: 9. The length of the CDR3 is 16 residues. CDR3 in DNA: TGTGCCAGCTCACCACGAACCGGAAGGGACAGGGATGGCTACACCTTC. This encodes CASSPRTGRDRDGYTF.

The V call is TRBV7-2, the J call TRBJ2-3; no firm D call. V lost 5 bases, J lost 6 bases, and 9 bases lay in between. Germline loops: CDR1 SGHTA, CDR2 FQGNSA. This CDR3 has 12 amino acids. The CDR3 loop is CASSVDLDTQYF. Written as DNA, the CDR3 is TGTGCCAGCAGCGTTGACTTGGATACGCAGTATTTT.

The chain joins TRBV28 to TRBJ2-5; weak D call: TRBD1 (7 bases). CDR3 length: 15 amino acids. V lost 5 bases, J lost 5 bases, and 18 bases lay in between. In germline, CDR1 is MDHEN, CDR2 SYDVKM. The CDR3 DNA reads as TGTGCCAGCAGTCGAGTCTCAGGGGGGCGGGAGACCCAGTACTTC. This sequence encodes CASSRVSGGRETQYF.

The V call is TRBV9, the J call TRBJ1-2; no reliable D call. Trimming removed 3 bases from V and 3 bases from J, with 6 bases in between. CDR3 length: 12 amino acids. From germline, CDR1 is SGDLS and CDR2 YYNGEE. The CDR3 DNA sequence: TGTGCCAGCAGCGGTACAGACTATGGCTACACCTTC. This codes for CASSGTDYGYTF. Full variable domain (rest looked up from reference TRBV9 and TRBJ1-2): DSGVTQTPKHLITATGQRVTLRCSPRSGDLSVYWYQQSLDQGLQFLIQYYNGEERAKGNILERFSAQQFPDLHSELNLSSLELGDSALYFCASSGTDYGYTFGSGTRLTVV.